Reported below is one T cell receptor (beta chain). Antigen: not known. Amplified TCR beta CDR3 regions came from RNA transcripts. The HTBI primer set served for first-round RT-PCR of the TCR CDR3. TCRdb reanalysed the multiplex PCR reads using MiXCR and keeps one entry per CDR3 protein. The sample carries 750,000 to 900,000 distinct CDR3 sequences, more than 30% recorded once. This sample stems from a study of T cells in Graves' hyperthyroidism and ophthalmopathy. Regarding the study as a whole: Most clonotypes expanded in the thyroid (above 0.001) were also present in blood.

Researchers barred patients who had uncontrolled infection, other autoimmune disease, pregnancy or lactation. The PBMCs studied were ones that came from 9 to 10 ml fresh peripheral blood. CDR3 size: 15 residues. V lost 0 bases and J lost 2, with 10 bases in between. The V gene's germline CDR1 is MNHEY and CDR2 SMNVEV (reference sequence). The origin of this receptor is a man between 18 and 29 years old with Graves' hyperthyroidism. The sample comprised blood. This rearrangement joins TRBV27 to TRBJ1-2; maybe TRBD1 (5 bases). The CDR3 coding sequence is TGTGCCAGCAGTTTATCGGGGGATTCAAACTATGGCTACACCTTC. Its protein product is CASSLSGDSNYGYTF.